The 27 T cell receptor beta chains in this list originate from one sample, sequenced in a study of cytomegalovirus exposure and HLA in healthy donors. PCR amplification relied on 60 Vbeta primers (plus 13 Jbeta primers). Sequencing used immunoSEQ multiplex PCR; TCRdb keeps in-frame clones, though not all of them. Of 95,000 to 150,000 clones in the sample, 80% to 85% were seen once. Input material: PBMCs. The receptors derive from a young man in good health and CMV-seronegative.

This clone was recorded a few times. V usage is TRBV5-6 and J usage is TRBJ2-2, with 9 nucleotides matching TRBD1. With 2 bases clipped from V and 6 bases from J, the junction kept 2 bases outside the gene matches. The V gene's germline CDR1 is SGHDT and CDR2 YYEEEE. The CDR3 sequence is 14 residues long. The CDR3 reads CASSFGQGPGELFF. The CDR3 DNA reads as TGTGCCAGCAGCTTTGGACAGGGGCCCGGGGAGCTGTTTTTT.

This clone was seen once. The rearrangement uses TRBV6-5 and TRBJ1-2; 8 bases are shared with TRBD1. The CDR3 totals 14 residues. The ends lost 6 bases at V and 3 bases at J; junction bases unmatched: 6. From germline, CDR1 is MNHEY and CDR2 SVGAGI. The CDR3 loop reads CASSRTGSDYGYTF. The CDR3 nucleotides read TGTGCCAGCAGCAGGACAGGGTCGGACTATGGCTACACCTTC.

The chain is built from TRBV9 and TRBJ2-5, with TRBD2 matching over 7 bases. The germline gives CDR1 SGDLS, CDR2 YYNGEE. Germline trimming cut 3 bases from V and 1 base from J; bases unmatched to any gene: 9. This CDR3 has 16 residues. The CDR3 loop reads CASSAAGGMGQETQYF. CDR3 sequence (DNA): TGTGCCAGCAGCGCCGCCGGGGGGATGGGCCAAGAGACCCAGTACTTC.

The chain couples TRBV27 to TRBJ2-7, with D maybe TRBD2 (6 bases). V lost 3 bases and J lost 7, with 22 bases in between. CDR3 size: 16 residues. Germline V CDR1 and CDR2: MNHEY, SMNVEV (reference sequence). The CDR3: CASSLSTGTPLGEQYF. In DNA, the CDR3 is TGTGCCAGCAGTTTGTCGACCGGGACTCCACTCGGGGAGCAGTACTTC.

This chain uses TRBV11-2 with TRBJ2-3, with TRBD2 identical over 7 bases. Germline values: CDR1 SGHAT, CDR2 FQNNGV. Germline trimming cut 0 bases from V and 1 base from J; bases unmatched to any gene: 4. This CDR3 comprises 16 residues. The CDR3 DNA reads TGTGCCAGCAGCTTAGATGAGCGGGGACGCACAGATACGCAGTATTTT. Its protein is CASSLDERGRTDTQYF.

The chain carries TRBV18 and TRBJ2-5, with 7 bases matching TRBD1. Germline-derived CDR1 and CDR2 are KGHSH and LQKENI. Trimming took 8 bases from V and 0 from J; bases not matched to a gene: 3. The length of the CDR3 is 13 residues. CDR3 region: CASQGQYQETQYF. In DNA, the CDR3 is TGTGCCAGCCAGGGACAGTACCAAGAGACCCAGTACTTC.

The chain recombines TRBV9 with TRBJ2-1; TRBD1 matches 7 bases. The CDR3 consists of 14 residues. V lost 2 bases and J lost 5; bases outside the gene matches: 4. Per the germline V gene, CDR1 is SGDLS and CDR2 is YYNGEE. CDR3 DNA sequence: TGTGCCAGCAGCGTGCGGACAGGAAACAATGAGCAGTTCTTC. Protein product: CASSVRTGNNEQFF.

The rearrangement joins TRBV6-5 to TRBJ1-1, with 8 nucleotides matching TRBD1. V trimming: 6 bases; J trimming: 5 bases; junction bases outside the gene matches: 8. The CDR3 loop spans 14 amino acids. Germline values: CDR1 MNHEY, CDR2 SVGAGI. CDR3 sequence (DNA): TGTGCCAGCAGACTCCGCAGGGGGCAAACTGAAGCTTTCTTT. This translates into CASRLRRGQTEAFF.

This clone occurred once. The V gene is TRBV28, the J gene TRBJ2-2; D may be TRBD1 (5 bases). Trimming stripped 3 bases from V and 5 bases from J, with 10 bases between. There are 14 residues in the CDR3. Germline CDR1 MDHEN, CDR2 SYDVKM. The CDR3 nucleotides read TGTGCCAGCAGTTTGGTAGGGGATACCGGGGAGCTGTTTTTT. It yields the protein CASSLVGDTGELFF.

V gene TRBV28 combines with J gene TRBJ1-2; 10 bases agree with TRBD1. Per germline, CDR1 MDHEN and CDR2 SYDVKM. V dropped 6 bases and J dropped 9; count of bases not matched to a gene: 10. The CDR3 is 14 amino acids. Written as DNA, the CDR3 is TGTGCCAGCAGCAATCCCGGGACAGGGGACAGCTACACCTTC. It yields the protein CASSNPGTGDSYTF.

The gene calls are TRBV28 and TRBJ1-1; 7 nucleotides line up with TRBD1. Germline V gene lookup returns CDR1 MDHEN and CDR2 SYDVKM. This CDR3 spans 15 amino acids. With 4 bases clipped from V and 10 bases from J, the junction kept 15 bases outside the gene matches. The CDR3 DNA sequence: TGTGCCAGCAGTTCTACCCGGGACAGCCGAAGGCGAGCTTTCTTT. This sequence encodes CASSSTRDSRRRAFF.

On this clone itself: The junction shows a germline mismatch at one end, possibly a read error. CDR3 region: CASSLGTLSGANGLTF. The CDR3 nucleotides are TGTGCCAGCAGTTTGGGGACTCTCTCTGGGGCCAACGGCCTGACTTTC. This sequence joins TRBV28 and TRBJ2-6, with D possibly TRBD2 on 6 matching bases. Per the germline V gene, CDR1 is MDHEN and CDR2 is SYDVKM. The CDR3 has 16 amino acids. The whole variable domain, remainder taken from reference TRBV28 and TRBJ2-6, is DVKVTQSSRYLVKRTGEKVFLECVQDMDHENMFWYRQDPGLGLRLIYFSYDVKMKEKGDIPEGYSVSREKKERFSLILESASTNQTSMYLCASSLGTLSGANGLTFGAGSRLTVL.

This chain connects TRBV28 to TRBJ1-1; 11 bases map to TRBD1. CDR3 length equals 15 residues. Germline V gene data show CDR1 as MDHEN and CDR2 as SYDVKM. After removal of 6 bases from V and 6 bases from J, the junction contained 9 bases not matched to a gene. The chain's CDR3 is CASSPWGQGVAEAFF. The CDR3 DNA reads as TGTGCCAGCAGCCCGTGGGGACAGGGGGTAGCTGAAGCTTTCTTT.

There are a few counts of this clone. V gene TRBV19 combines with J gene TRBJ1-2; 8 nucleotides align to TRBD1. There are 15 residues in the CDR3. Germline-derived CDR1 and CDR2 are LNHDA and SQIVND (reference sequence). The junction had 6 bases not matched to a gene; V was cut back by 6 bases and J by 0 bases. The CDR3 sequence: CASSAGTGANYGYTF. The CDR3 nucleotides are TGTGCCAGTAGCGCCGGGACAGGAGCTAACTATGGCTACACCTTC.

The chain carries TRBV9 and TRBJ1-1; D is undetermined. Germline-derived CDR1 and CDR2 are SGDLS and YYNGEE. This CDR3 is built from 14 residues. V lost 0 bases and J 5 bases, leaving 11 bases between the germline ends. CDR3 nucleotide sequence: TGTGCCAGCAGCGTAGCCGGGAGAGGAACTGAAGCTTTCTTT. Translating gives CASSVAGRGTEAFF.

The table lists this clone with a few counts. This chain joins TRBV11-3 and TRBJ1-1; TRBD1 aligns across 11 bases. CDR1 SGHNT and CDR2 YENEEA come from the germline V gene. V trimming: 5 bases; J trimming: 0 bases; junction bases outside the gene matches: 8. The CDR3 is made up of 17 amino acids. The CDR3 DNA follows: TGTGCCAGCAGCCACAAAGTGGACAGGGGGCTGAACACTGAAGCTTTCTTT. Its protein is CASSHKVDRGLNTEAFF.

The genes are TRBV28 and TRBJ1-6; 7 bases are shared with TRBD1. Germline CDR1 and CDR2: MDHEN and SYDVKM. The CDR3 consists of 15 residues. V lost 7 bases to trimming and J lost 5 bases; unmatched junction nucleotides: 8. The CDR3 is CASTLGDRDNSPLHF. The CDR3 DNA reads as TGTGCCAGCACCCTCGGGGACAGAGATAATTCACCCCTCCACTTT.

For the CDR3, the DNA is TGTGCCAGCAGTGTGGACAGGGGACAGGATGAGCAGTTCTTC. Its translation is CASSVDRGQDEQFF. The chain joins TRBV2 to TRBJ2-1; 9 bases fit TRBD1. The CDR3 length is 14 residues. J was trimmed by 8 bases and V by 4 bases; bases with no gene match: 6. Germline V gene lookup returns CDR1 SNHLY and CDR2 FYNNEI.

The table lists this clone with a few counts. The rearrangement uses TRBV10-1 and TRBJ2-2, with 8 bases that match TRBD1. V lost 6 bases to trimming and J lost 0 bases; unmatched junction nucleotides: 3. The CDR3 loop spans 15 amino acids. The germline V gene has CDR1 WNHNN and CDR2 SYGVQD (reference sequence). The DNA of the CDR3 is TGCGCCAGCAGACAGGACAGGGCGAACACCGGGGAGCTGTTTTTT. This translates into CASRQDRANTGELFF.

V usage is TRBV28 and J usage is TRBJ1-5; D might be TRBD1 (5 bases). Germline V gene lookup returns CDR1 MDHEN and CDR2 SYDVKM. The ends were cut back, 5 bases at V and 4 bases at J, with 12 bases in the middle. The CDR3 sequence is 14 residues long. CDR3 sequence: CASSTRRVNQPQHF. For the CDR3, the DNA is TGTGCCAGCAGTACCCGCAGGGTGAATCAGCCCCAGCATTTT.

This rearrangement joins TRBV7-8 to TRBJ1-3; D not certain. This CDR3 spans 13 amino acids. The germline CDR1 and CDR2 sequences are SGHVS and FQNEAQ. The V end lost 11 bases, the J end lost 3 bases, and 14 bases lay between the germline ends. The DNA of the CDR3 is TGTGCCGGGAGGGAGGGCGGTGGAAACACCATATATTTT. It translates to CAGREGGGNTIYF.

CDR3 DNA: TGTGCCATCACCCCGGCGGCCATCAATGAGCAGTTCTTC. This translates into CAITPAAINEQFF. V usage is TRBV10-3 and J usage is TRBJ2-1; unclear D gene. The germline CDR1 and CDR2 sequences are ENHRY and SYGVKD. V was trimmed by 7 bases and J by 6 bases, leaving 13 bases between them. The CDR3 has 13 amino acids.

The chain recombines TRBV19 with TRBJ1-3, with 9 bases aligning to TRBD1. Germline CDR1 and CDR2: LNHDA and SQIVND (reference sequence). This CDR3 has 17 residues. V shed 5 bases, J shed 3 bases, and the junction held 11 bases outside the gene matches. The CDR3 bases are TGTGCCAGTAGTTCTCCCTCCGGGGACAGGGATGGAAACACCATATATTTT. It specifies CASSSPSGDRDGNTIYF. The variable domain in full, with the rest retrieved from reference TRBV19 and TRBJ1-3, is DGGITQSPKYLFRKEGQNVTLSCEQNLNHDAMYWYRQDPGQGLRLIYYSQIVNDFQKGDIAEGYSVSREKKESFPLTVTSAQKNPTAFYLCASSSPSGDRDGNTIYFGEGSWLTVV.

This chain joins TRBV27 and TRBJ1-5, with 11 bases matching TRBD1. This CDR3 contains 15 residues. After removal of 6 bases from V and 3 bases from J, the junction contained 4 bases not matched to a gene. Per germline, CDR1 MNHEY and CDR2 SMNVEV (reference sequence). The CDR3 loop is CASRMDRGLNQPQHF. The CDR3 region has the DNA TGTGCCAGCAGGATGGACAGGGGGCTCAATCAGCCCCAGCATTTT.

The chain combines TRBV27 with TRBJ2-5, with TRBD2 matching 7 bases. Germline CDR1 and CDR2: MNHEY and SMNVEV (reference sequence). The trim removed 5 bases at V and 5 bases at J, leaving 11 bases unmatched. The CDR3 has 15 amino acids. CDR3 coding DNA: TGTGCCAGCAGTAATAGCGGGCTAGGGCGGGAGACCCAGTACTTC. Amino acid sequence: CASSNSGLGRETQYF.

This clone has only one observation. The rearrangement joins TRBV18 to TRBJ2-3; D is perhaps TRBD2 (7 bases). Germline-derived CDR1 and CDR2 are KGHSH and LQKENI. CDR3 length: 15 amino acids. V lost 6 bases and J lost 2, with 15 bases in between. The chain's CDR3 is CASSLTGGPTDTQYF. The CDR3 DNA reads TGTGCCAGCTCGCTGACGGGGGGCCCCACAGATACGCAGTATTTT.

In DNA, the CDR3 is TGTGCCAGCAGCTTAGGACAGTTCGAGCAGTACTTC. This encodes CASSLGQFEQYF. This chain links TRBV5-6 with TRBJ2-7; tentative D call: TRBD1 (6 bases). This CDR3 spans 12 amino acids. Germline-derived CDR1 and CDR2 are SGHDT and YYEEEE. The ends were cut back, 2 bases at V and 6 bases at J, with 9 bases in the middle.